This T cell receptor beta chain was sequenced in a study of T cells in Graves' hyperthyroidism and ophthalmopathy. Turning to this clonotype: One junction end does not reproduce the germline sequence, and a read error may be involved.

Per the germline V gene, CDR1 is MDHEN and CDR2 is SYDVKM. The CDR3 consists of 15 residues. There were TCR beta CDR3 regions amplified from RNA transcripts. First-round RT-PCR of the TCR CDR3 relied on the HTBI primer set. One entry per CDR3 protein results from TCRdb running MiXCR on the multiplex PCR reads. The sample lists 640,000 or so distinct CDR3 sequences, over 12% occurring once. The sequencing input was blood. The chain couples TRBV28 to TRBJ1-6, with 9 bases that match TRBD1. The sequence was collected from a woman between 35 and 50 years old with Graves' ophthalmopathy. CDR3 loop: CASTLQGALNSPLHF. The DNA for the CDR3 is TGTGCCAGCACTTTACAGGGGGCACTTAATTCACCCCTCCACTTT.